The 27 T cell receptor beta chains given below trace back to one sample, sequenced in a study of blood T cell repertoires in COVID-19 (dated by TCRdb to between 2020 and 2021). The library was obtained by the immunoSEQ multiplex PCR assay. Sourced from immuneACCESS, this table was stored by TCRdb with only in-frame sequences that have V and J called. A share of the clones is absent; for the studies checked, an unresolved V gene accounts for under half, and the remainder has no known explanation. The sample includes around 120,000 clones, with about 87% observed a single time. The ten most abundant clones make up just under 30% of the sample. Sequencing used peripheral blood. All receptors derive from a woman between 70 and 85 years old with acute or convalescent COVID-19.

Here the CDR3 reads CASSPVPWDSGNTIYF. The CDR3 region has the DNA TGTGCCAGCAGCCCCGTCCCCTGGGACAGTGGAAACACCATATATTTT. The gene calls are TRBV3-1 (or the pseudogene TRBV3-2) and TRBJ1-3; 7 nucleotides line up with TRBD1. The length of the CDR3 is 16 residues. V lost 4 bases, J lost 3 bases, and 9 bases stayed unmatched. Germline V lookup: CDR1 LGHDT, CDR2 YNNKEL (reference sequence).

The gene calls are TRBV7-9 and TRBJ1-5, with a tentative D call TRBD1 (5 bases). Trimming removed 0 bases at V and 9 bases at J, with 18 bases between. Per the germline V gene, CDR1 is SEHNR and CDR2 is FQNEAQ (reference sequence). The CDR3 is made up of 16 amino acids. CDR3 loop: CASSLASGGVLGPQHF. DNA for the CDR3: TGTGCCAGCAGCTTAGCCTCTGGGGGGGTCCTTGGGCCCCAGCATTTT.

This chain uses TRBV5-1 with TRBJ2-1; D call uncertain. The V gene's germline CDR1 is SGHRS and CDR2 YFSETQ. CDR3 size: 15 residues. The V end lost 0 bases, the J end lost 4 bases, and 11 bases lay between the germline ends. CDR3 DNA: TGCGCCAGCAGCTTGGTTCCAGGCGTGTACAATGAGCAGTTCTTC. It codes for CASSLVPGVYNEQFF.

CDR3 DNA sequence: TGTGCCAGCAGCCTCGGGTCGGTCACTGAAGCTTTCTTT. This encodes CASSLGSVTEAFF. The chain links TRBV2 to TRBJ1-1; no firm D call. Trimming removed 6 bases from V and 4 bases from J, with 12 bases in between. This CDR3 has 13 residues. Germline V gene data show CDR1 as SNHLY and CDR2 as FYNNEI.

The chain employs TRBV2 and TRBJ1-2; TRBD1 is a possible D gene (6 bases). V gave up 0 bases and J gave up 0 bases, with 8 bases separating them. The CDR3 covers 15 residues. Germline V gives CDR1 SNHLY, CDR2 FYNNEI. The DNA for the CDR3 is TGTGCCAGCAGTGAAGCCTGGACAGCTAACTATGGCTACACCTTC. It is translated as CASSEAWTANYGYTF. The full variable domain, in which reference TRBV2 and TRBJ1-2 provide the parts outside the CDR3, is EPEVTQTPSHQVTQMGQEVILRCVPISNHLYFYWYRQILGQKVEFLVSFYNNEISEKSEIFDDQFSVERPDGSNFTLKIRSTKLEDSAMYFCASSEAWTANYGYTFGSGTRLTVV.

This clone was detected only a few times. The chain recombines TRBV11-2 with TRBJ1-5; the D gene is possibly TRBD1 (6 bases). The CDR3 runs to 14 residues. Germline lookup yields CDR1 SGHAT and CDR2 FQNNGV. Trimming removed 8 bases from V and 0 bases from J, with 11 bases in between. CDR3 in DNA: TGTGCCAGCGCGACAGGAAATAGCAATCAGCCCCAGCATTTT. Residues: CASATGNSNQPQHF.

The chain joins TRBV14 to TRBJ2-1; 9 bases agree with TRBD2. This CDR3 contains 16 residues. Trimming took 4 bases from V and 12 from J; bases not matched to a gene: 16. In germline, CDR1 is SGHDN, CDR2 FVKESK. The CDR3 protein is CASSPSLAGGRRGQFF. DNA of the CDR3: TGTGCCAGCAGCCCCTCACTAGCGGGTGGGAGAAGGGGGCAGTTCTTC.

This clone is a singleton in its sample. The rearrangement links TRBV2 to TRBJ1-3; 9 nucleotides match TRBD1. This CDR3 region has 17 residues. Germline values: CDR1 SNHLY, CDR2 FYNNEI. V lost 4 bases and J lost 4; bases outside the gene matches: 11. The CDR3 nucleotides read TGTGCCAGCAGTGGGGCCGGGACAGGGCGGTCCGGAAACACCATATATTTT. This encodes CASSGAGTGRSGNTIYF.

The CDR3, as DNA: TGTGCCAGCAGCTCGACGAACAACGGGTACGAGCAGTACTTC. This codes for CASSSTNNGYEQYF. This chain connects TRBV2 to TRBJ2-7; D uncertain. This CDR3 is built from 14 residues. Trimming shortened V by 6 bases and J by 4 bases, and 16 bases separated the two germline ends. Germline V lookup: CDR1 SNHLY, CDR2 FYNNEI.

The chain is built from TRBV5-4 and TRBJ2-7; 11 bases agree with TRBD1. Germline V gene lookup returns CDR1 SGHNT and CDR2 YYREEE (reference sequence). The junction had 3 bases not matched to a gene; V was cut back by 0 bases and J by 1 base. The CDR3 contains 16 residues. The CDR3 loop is CASSLAGDRGSYEQYF. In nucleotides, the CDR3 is TGTGCCAGCAGCTTGGCCGGGGACAGGGGGTCCTACGAGCAGTACTTC. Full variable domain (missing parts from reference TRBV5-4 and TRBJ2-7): ETGVTQSPTHLIKTRGQQVTLRCSSQSGHNTVSWYQQALGQGPQFIFQYYREEENGRGNFPPRFSGLQFPNYSSELNVNALELDDSALYLCASSLAGDRGSYEQYFGPGTRLTVT.

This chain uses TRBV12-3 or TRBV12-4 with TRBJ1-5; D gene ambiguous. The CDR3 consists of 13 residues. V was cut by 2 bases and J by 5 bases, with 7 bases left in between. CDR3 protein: CASSLQDYQPQHF. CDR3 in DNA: TGTGCCAGCAGTTTACAGGATTATCAGCCCCAGCATTTT.

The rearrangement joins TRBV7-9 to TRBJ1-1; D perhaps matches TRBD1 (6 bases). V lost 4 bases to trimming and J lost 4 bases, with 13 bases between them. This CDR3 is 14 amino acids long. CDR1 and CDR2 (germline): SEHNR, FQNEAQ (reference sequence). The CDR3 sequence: CASSYRVRSTEAFF. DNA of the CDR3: TGTGCCAGCAGCTACAGGGTTCGAAGCACTGAAGCTTTCTTT.

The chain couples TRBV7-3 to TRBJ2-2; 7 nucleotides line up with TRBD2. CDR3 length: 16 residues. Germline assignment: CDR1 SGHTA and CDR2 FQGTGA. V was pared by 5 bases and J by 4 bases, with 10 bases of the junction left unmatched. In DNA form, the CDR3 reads TGTGCCAGCAGCCCCCCGGGCCGCGGGGGCACCGGGGAGCTGTTTTTT. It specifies CASSPPGRGGTGELFF.

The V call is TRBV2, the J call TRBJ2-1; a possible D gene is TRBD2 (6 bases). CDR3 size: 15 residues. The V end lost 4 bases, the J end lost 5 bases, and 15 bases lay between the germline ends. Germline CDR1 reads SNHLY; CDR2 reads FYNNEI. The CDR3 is CASSVVGTYNNEQFF. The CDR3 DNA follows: TGTGCCAGCAGTGTCGTCGGGACTTATAACAATGAGCAGTTCTTC.

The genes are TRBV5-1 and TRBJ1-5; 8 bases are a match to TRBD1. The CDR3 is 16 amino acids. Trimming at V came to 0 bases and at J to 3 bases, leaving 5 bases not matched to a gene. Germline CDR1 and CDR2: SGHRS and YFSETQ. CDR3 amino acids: CASSLGQGAPNQPQHF. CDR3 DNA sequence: TGCGCCAGCAGCTTGGGGCAGGGGGCCCCCAATCAGCCCCAGCATTTT. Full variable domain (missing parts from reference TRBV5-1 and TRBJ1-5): KAGVTQTPRYLIKTRGQQVTLSCSPISGHRSVSWYQQTPGQGLQFLFEYFSETQRNKGNFPGRFSGRQFSNSRSEMNVSTLELGDSALYLCASSLGQGAPNQPQHFGDGTRLSIL.

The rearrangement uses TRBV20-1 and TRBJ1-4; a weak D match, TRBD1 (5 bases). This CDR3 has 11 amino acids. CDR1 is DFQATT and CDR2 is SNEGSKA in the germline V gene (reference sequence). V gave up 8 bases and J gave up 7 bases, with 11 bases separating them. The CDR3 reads CSYRLTEKLFF. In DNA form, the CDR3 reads TGCAGTTACAGGCTGACTGAAAAACTGTTTTTT.

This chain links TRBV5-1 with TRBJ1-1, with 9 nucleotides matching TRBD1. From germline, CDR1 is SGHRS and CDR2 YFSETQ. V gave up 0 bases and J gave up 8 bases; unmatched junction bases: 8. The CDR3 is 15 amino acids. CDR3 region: CASSLASGTGTEAFF. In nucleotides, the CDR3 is TGCGCCAGCAGCTTGGCCAGTGGGACAGGGACCGAAGCTTTCTTT.

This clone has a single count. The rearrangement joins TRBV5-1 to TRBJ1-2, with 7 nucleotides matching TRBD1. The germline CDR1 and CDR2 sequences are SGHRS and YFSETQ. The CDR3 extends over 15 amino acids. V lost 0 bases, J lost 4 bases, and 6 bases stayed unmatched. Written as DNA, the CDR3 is TGCGCCAGCAGCTTGGCGGGACAGCCCTCCTATGGCTACACCTTC. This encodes CASSLAGQPSYGYTF. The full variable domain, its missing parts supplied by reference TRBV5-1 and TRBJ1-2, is KAGVTQTPRYLIKTRGQQVTLSCSPISGHRSVSWYQQTPGQGLQFLFEYFSETQRNKGNFPGRFSGRQFSNSRSEMNVSTLELGDSALYLCASSLAGQPSYGYTFGSGTRLTVV.

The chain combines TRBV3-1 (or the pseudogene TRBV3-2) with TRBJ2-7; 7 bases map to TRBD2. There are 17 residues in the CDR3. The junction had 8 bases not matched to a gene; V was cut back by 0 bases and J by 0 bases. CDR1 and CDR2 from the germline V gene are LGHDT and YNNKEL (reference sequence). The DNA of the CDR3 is TGTGCCAGCAGCCAAGATTTGGGGGGGAACCTCTCCTACGAGCAGTACTTC. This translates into CASSQDLGGNLSYEQYF.

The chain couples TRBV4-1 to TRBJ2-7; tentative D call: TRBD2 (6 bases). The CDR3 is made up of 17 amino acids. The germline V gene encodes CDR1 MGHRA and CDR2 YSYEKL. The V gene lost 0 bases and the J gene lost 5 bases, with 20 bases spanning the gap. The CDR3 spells CASSQEVGTQPTHEQYF. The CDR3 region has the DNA TGCGCCAGCAGCCAAGAGGTCGGGACTCAACCTACCCACGAGCAGTACTTC.

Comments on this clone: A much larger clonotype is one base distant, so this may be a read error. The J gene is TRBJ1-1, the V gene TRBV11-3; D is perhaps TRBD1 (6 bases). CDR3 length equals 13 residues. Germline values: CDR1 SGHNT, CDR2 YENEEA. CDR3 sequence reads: CPTSRGGATEAFF. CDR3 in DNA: TGTCCCACCAGCCGGGGGGGGGCTACTGAAGCTTTCTTT.

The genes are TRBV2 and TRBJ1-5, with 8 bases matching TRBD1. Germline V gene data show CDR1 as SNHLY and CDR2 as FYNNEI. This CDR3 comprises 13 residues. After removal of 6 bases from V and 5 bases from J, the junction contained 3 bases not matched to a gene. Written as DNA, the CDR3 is TGTGCCAGCAGCCGACAGGGGTATCAGCCCCAGCATTTT. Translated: CASSRQGYQPQHF.

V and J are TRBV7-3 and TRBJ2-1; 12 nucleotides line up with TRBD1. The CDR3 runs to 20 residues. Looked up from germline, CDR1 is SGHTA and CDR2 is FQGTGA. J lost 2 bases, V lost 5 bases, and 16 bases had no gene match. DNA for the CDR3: TGTGCCAGCAGCCCGCGGACCGGGACAGGGGGCTTGATCGCCTACAATGAGCAGTTCTTC. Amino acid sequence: CASSPRTGTGGLIAYNEQFF.

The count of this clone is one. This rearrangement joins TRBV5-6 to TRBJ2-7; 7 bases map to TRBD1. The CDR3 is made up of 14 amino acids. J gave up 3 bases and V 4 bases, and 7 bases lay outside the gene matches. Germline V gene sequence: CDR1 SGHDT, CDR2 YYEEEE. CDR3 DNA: TGTGCCAGCAGCCGGGGACAGCCAATCTACGAGCAGTACTTC. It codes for CASSRGQPIYEQYF.

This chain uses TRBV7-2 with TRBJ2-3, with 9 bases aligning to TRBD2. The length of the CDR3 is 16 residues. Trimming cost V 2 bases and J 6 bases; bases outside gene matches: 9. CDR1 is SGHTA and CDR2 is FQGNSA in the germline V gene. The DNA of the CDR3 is TGTGCCAGCAGCTTACCACCTAGCGGGGTAAAGGATACGCAGTATTTT. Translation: CASSLPPSGVKDTQYF.

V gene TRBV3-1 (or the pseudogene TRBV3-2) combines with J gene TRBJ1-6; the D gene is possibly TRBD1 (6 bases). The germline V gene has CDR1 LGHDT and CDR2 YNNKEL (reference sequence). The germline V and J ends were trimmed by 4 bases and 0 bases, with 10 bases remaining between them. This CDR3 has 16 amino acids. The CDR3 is CASSLQGRSYNSPLHF. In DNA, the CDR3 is TGTGCCAGCAGCCTACAGGGCCGCTCCTATAATTCACCCCTCCACTTT.

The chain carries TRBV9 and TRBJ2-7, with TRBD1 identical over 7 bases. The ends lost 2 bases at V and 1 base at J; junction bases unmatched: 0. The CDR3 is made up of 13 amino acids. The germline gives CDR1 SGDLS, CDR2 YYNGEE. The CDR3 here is CASSVGQSYEQYF. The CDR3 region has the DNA TGTGCCAGCAGCGTGGGACAGTCCTACGAGCAGTACTTC.